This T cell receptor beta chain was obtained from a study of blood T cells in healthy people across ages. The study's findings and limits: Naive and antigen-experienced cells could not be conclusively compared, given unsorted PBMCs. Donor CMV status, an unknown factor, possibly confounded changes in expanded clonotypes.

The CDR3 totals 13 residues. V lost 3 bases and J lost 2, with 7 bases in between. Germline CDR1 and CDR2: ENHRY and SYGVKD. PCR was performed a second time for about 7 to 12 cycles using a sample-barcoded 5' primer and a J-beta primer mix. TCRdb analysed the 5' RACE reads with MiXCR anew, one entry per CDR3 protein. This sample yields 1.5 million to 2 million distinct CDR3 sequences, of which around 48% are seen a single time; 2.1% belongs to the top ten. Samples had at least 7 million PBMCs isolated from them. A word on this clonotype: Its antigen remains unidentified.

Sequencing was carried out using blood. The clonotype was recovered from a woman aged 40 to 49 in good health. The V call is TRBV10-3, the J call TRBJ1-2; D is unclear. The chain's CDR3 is CAISDQVNYGYTF. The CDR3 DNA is TGTGCCATCAGTGACCAAGTGAACTATGGCTACACCTTC.